Below, 4 T cell receptor beta chains from the same sample are listed, as sequenced in a study of blood T cell repertoires in COVID-19 (TCRdb year 2020). Library creation used the immunoSEQ multiplex PCR assay. The immuneACCESS repertoire file appears here via TCRdb, limited to in-frame rearrangements. These files lack a portion of the clones; in checked studies, under half of the deficit traces to unresolved V genes, and the cause of the others is not known. Counted in this sample were about 200,000 clones; 81% of them appeared once. Together, the top ten hold around 8% of the sample. The sequenced sample was peripheral blood. These receptors originate from an elderly woman with acute or convalescent COVID-19.

This clone was counted only a few times. The V call is TRBV28, the J call TRBJ1-6; D not resolved. Germline CDR1 is MDHEN and CDR2 is SYDVKM. V was pared by 5 bases and J by 7 bases, with 15 bases between. The CDR3 runs 15 residues. The CDR3 region has the DNA TGTGCCAGCAGTCCACGTCCCCCTAACAATTCACCCCTCCACTTT. It specifies CASSPRPPNNSPLHF.

The chain links TRBV18 to TRBJ2-7, with TRBD1 matching 7 bases. Germline V gene lookup returns CDR1 KGHSH and CDR2 LQKENI. V lost 2 bases and J lost 3; bases outside the gene matches: 10. The CDR3 consists of 16 residues. CDR3 protein: CASSPNRRDSGYEQYF. The CDR3 bases are TGTGCCAGCTCACCAAATCGCCGGGACAGCGGCTACGAGCAGTACTTC.

This rearrangement joins TRBV6-5 to TRBJ2-7; 7 bases match TRBD1. This CDR3 has 15 residues. V lost 6 bases and J lost 0; bases outside the gene matches: 8. In germline, CDR1 is MNHEY, CDR2 SVGAGI. CDR3 DNA sequence: TGTGCCAGCAGCCAAAGGACAGGCGCCTCCTACGAGCAGTACTTC. It yields the protein CASSQRTGASYEQYF.

The rearrangement uses TRBV5-6 and TRBJ2-1; 11 positions match TRBD2. The germline V gene has CDR1 SGHDT and CDR2 YYEEEE. Germline trimming cut 0 bases from V and 1 base from J; bases unmatched to any gene: 0. The CDR3 consists of 16 residues. The CDR3 DNA follows: TGTGCCAGCAGCTTGGTAGCGGGAGGGTCCTACAATGAGCAGTTCTTC. It yields the protein CASSLVAGGSYNEQFF.